The 18 T cell receptor beta chains reported below all come from one sample, sequenced in a study of STAT5B mutations in CD4+ large granular lymphocyte leukemia. Using immunoSEQ multiplex PCR, the repertoire was profiled, and TCRdb retains in-frame clones only, with some absent. The data show approximately 30,000 clones, roughly 77% seen once. Sequencing used CD4+ T cells from blood buffy coats. All receptors come from a human donor in good health.

This clone was seen a handful of times. The gene calls are TRBV6-6 and TRBJ2-7; 10 bases are a match to TRBD2. Trimming took 6 bases from V and 6 from J; bases not matched to a gene: 5. The CDR3 is 13 amino acids. CDR1 and CDR2 from the germline V gene are MNHNY and SVGAGI (reference sequence). CDR3 sequence: CASRVAGGGEQYF. The CDR3 DNA reads as TGTGCCAGCAGGGTAGCGGGAGGTGGCGAGCAGTACTTC.

The chain carries TRBV5-1 and TRBJ2-3, with TRBD2 matching over 9 bases. Germline V gene data show CDR1 as SGHRS and CDR2 as YFSETQ. The junction had 9 bases not matched to a gene; V was cut back by 0 bases and J by 4 bases. The CDR3 covers 17 residues. The CDR3: CASSLDRSLAGPDTQYF. As DNA, the CDR3 is TGCGCCAGCAGCTTGGATAGGTCGCTAGCGGGGCCAGATACGCAGTATTTT.

The chain joins TRBV4-3 to TRBJ2-3; TRBD2 matches at 8 bases. The CDR3 has 17 residues. V dropped 0 bases and J dropped 4; count of bases not matched to a gene: 9. The germline V gene has CDR1 LGHNA and CDR2 YSLEER. The CDR3 DNA sequence: TGCGCCAGCAGCCAAGATGGCTCGGGAGGGCCTGCAGATACGCAGTATTTT. Encoded protein: CASSQDGSGGPADTQYF.

This clone has only a few counts. This chain links TRBV18 with TRBJ2-2; D unresolved. The CDR3 runs to 14 residues. Looked up from germline, CDR1 is KGHSH and CDR2 is LQKENI. Trimming cost V 2 bases and J 6 bases, with 10 bases left between them. The CDR3 nucleotides read TGTGCCAGCTCACCAGTCTGGGGTCCCGGGGAGCTGTTTTTT. It codes for CASSPVWGPGELFF.

V is TRBV5-4 and J is TRBJ2-2, with 7 bases lining up with TRBD2. The CDR3 loop spans 17 amino acids. The V segment lost 4 bases and the J segment 5 bases; nucleotides outside the gene matches: 14. The germline V gene encodes CDR1 SGHNT and CDR2 YYREEE (reference sequence). In DNA form, the CDR3 reads TGTGCCAGCAGCCCCCCGCCGGCGGGAGCGCGTACCGGGGAGCTGTTTTTT. This gives the protein CASSPPPAGARTGELFF.

V is TRBV5-1 and J is TRBJ2-1; 14 bases agree with TRBD2. V gave up 0 bases and J gave up 8 bases; unmatched junction bases: 4. The CDR3 is 16 amino acids. In germline, CDR1 is SGHRS, CDR2 YFSETQ. DNA for the CDR3: TGCGCCAGCAGCTTGGGTGGGACTAGCGGGAGCGATGAGCAGTTCTTC. It translates to CASSLGGTSGSDEQFF.

The chain couples TRBV10-3 to TRBJ2-2; TRBD1 might be the D (6 bases). The germline V gene encodes CDR1 ENHRY and CDR2 SYGVKD. The ends were cut back, 6 bases at V and 6 bases at J, with 8 bases in the middle. The CDR3 contains 12 residues. CDR3 amino acids: CAIRQGPGELFF. CDR3 DNA sequence: TGTGCCATCAGACAGGGACCCGGGGAGCTGTTTTTT.

This clone has a handful of counts. This chain links TRBV15 with TRBJ1-6; no definite D call. Germline V gene lookup returns CDR1 LNHNV and CDR2 YYDKDF (reference sequence). The CDR3 is made up of 14 amino acids. Deletions cut 5 bases from V and 0 bases from J, with 5 bases between. CDR3 sequence reads: CATSGSSYNSPLHF. The CDR3 DNA reads as TGTGCCACCAGCGGGAGCTCCTATAATTCACCCCTCCACTTT.

This chain connects TRBV18 to TRBJ2-3, with 11 nucleotides matching TRBD1. Germline CDR1 is KGHSH and CDR2 is LQKENI. The length of the CDR3 is 14 residues. V gave up 5 bases and J gave up 6 bases; unmatched junction bases: 4. The CDR3 is CASSRTGGWDTQYF. Here the CDR3 DNA reads TGTGCCAGCTCAAGGACAGGGGGCTGGGATACGCAGTATTTT.

The CDR3 protein is CASSQDPGLAIGVTQYF. The CDR3 DNA is TGCGCCAGCAGCCAAGACCCGGGACTAGCGATTGGTGTGACCCAGTACTTC. The rearrangement uses TRBV4-1 and TRBJ2-5; the match to TRBD2 covers 10 bases. The CDR3 has 17 residues. Germline V gene sequence: CDR1 MGHRA, CDR2 YSYEKL. V was pared by 0 bases and J by 7 bases, with 11 bases of the junction left unmatched.

The genes are TRBV19 and TRBJ2-7; 8 bases match TRBD2. Per the germline V gene, CDR1 is LNHDA and CDR2 is SQIVND (reference sequence). CDR3 length: 15 residues. After removal of 3 bases from V and 2 bases from J, the junction contained 6 bases not matched to a gene. The CDR3 nucleotides are TGTGCCAGTAGTATTAACCTAGCGGGTACCTACGAGCAGTACTTC. Its translation is CASSINLAGTYEQYF. The full variable domain, completed using reference TRBV19 and TRBJ2-7, is DGGITQSPKYLFRKEGQNVTLSCEQNLNHDAMYWYRQDPGQGLRLIYYSQIVNDFQKGDIAEGYSVSREKKESFPLTVTSAQKNPTAFYLCASSINLAGTYEQYFGPGTRLTVT.

This clone was seen just once. The rearrangement links TRBV5-5 to TRBJ2-6; no definite D call. The germline gives CDR1 SGHKS, CDR2 YYEKEE (reference sequence). This CDR3 is built from 16 residues. Trimming stripped 1 base from V and 0 bases from J, with 8 bases between. CDR3 nucleotide sequence: TGTGCCAGCAGCTTGTTTGGAGACTCTGGGGCCAACGTCCTGACTTTC. The encoded protein is CASSLFGDSGANVLTF.

This chain connects TRBV6-1 to TRBJ1-5; D perhaps matches TRBD1 (5 bases). V was trimmed by 1 base and J by 5 bases, leaving 9 bases between them. Germline V gene lookup returns CDR1 MNHNS and CDR2 SASEGT. CDR3 length: 14 residues. DNA of the CDR3: TGTGCCAGCAGTGAAGTCCTAGGGGATCAGCCCCAGCATTTT. Translating it yields CASSEVLGDQPQHF.

The chain carries TRBV5-4 and TRBJ2-3; D call uncertain. The germline gives CDR1 SGHNT, CDR2 YYREEE (reference sequence). Deletions cut 5 bases from V and 2 bases from J, with 12 bases between. This CDR3 spans 14 amino acids. As DNA, the CDR3 is TGTGCCAGCAGGAGTACACCGACCACAGATACGCAGTATTTT. Translating gives CASRSTPTTDTQYF.

The V call is TRBV7-2, the J call TRBJ1-1; no clear D gene. V gave up 6 bases and J gave up 8 bases, with 10 bases separating them. Germline CDR1 and CDR2: SGHTA and FQGNSA. The CDR3 is made up of 11 amino acids. CDR3 nucleotide sequence: TGTGCCAGCAGTAGTTGGCAGGAAGCTTTCTTT. Protein product: CASSSWQEAFF.

This chain links TRBV7-9 with TRBJ1-1; D perhaps matches TRBD1 (6 bases). The germline V gene has CDR1 SEHNR and CDR2 FQNEAQ (reference sequence). V lost 5 bases and J lost 1, with 23 bases in between. This CDR3 spans 18 amino acids. The CDR3 sequence: CASSRQTGFIGPNTEAFF. CDR3 DNA sequence: TGTGCCAGCAGCAGGCAAACAGGGTTTATCGGGCCGAACACTGAAGCTTTCTTT.

This sequence joins TRBV5-6 and TRBJ2-1; the match to TRBD2 covers 11 bases. V trimming: 4 bases; J trimming: 4 bases; junction bases outside the gene matches: 10. The CDR3 runs 17 residues. Germline assignment: CDR1 SGHDT and CDR2 YYEEEE. The CDR3 is CASSPIAGGKGYNEQFF. The CDR3 nucleotides are TGTGCCAGCAGCCCCATAGCGGGAGGGAAGGGGTACAATGAGCAGTTCTTC.

V usage is TRBV18 and J usage is TRBJ2-5, with unresolved D. Germline V gene sequence: CDR1 KGHSH, CDR2 LQKENI. This CDR3 is built from 12 residues. Deletions cut 6 bases from V and 4 bases from J, with 9 bases between. CDR3 DNA: TGTGCCAGCTCGCCCTTGGGAGAGACCCAGTACTTC. Encoded protein: CASSPLGETQYF.